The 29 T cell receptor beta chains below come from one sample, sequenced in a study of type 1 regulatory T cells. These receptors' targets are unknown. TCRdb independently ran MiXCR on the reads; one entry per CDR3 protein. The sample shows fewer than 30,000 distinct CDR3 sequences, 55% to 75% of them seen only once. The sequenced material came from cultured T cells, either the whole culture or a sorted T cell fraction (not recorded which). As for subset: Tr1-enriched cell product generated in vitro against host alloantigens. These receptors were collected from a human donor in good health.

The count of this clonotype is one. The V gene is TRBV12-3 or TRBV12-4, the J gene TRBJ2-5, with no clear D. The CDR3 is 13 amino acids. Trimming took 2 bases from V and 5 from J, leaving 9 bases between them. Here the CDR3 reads CASSLISSETQYF. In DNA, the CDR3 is TGTGCCAGCAGTTTAATTAGTTCTGAGACCCAGTACTTC.

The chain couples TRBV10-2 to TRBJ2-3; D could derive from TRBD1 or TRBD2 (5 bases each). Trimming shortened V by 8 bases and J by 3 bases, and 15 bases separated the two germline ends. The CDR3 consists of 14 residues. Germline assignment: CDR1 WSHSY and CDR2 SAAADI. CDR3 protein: CASRDPKGTDTQYF. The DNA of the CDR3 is TGCGCCAGCCGGGACCCGAAAGGAACAGATACGCAGTATTTT.

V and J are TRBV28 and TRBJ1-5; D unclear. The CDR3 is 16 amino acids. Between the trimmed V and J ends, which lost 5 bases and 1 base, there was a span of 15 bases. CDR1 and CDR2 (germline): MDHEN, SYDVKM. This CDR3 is CASSAPLKESNQPQHF. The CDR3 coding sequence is TGTGCCAGCAGTGCACCACTCAAGGAAAGCAATCAGCCCCAGCATTTT.

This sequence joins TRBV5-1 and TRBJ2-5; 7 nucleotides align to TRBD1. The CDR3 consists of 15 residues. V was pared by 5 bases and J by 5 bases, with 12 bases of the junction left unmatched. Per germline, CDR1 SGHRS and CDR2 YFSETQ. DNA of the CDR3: TGCGCCAGCAGATATACAGGGGATAACAAGGAGACCCAGTACTTC. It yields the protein CASRYTGDNKETQYF.

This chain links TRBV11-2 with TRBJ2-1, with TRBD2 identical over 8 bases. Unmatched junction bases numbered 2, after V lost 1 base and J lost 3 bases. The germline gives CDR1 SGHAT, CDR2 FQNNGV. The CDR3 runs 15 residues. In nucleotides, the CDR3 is TGTGCCAGCAGCTTAGTCGGGGGGGGCTACAATGAGCAGTTCTTC. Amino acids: CASSLVGGGYNEQFF.

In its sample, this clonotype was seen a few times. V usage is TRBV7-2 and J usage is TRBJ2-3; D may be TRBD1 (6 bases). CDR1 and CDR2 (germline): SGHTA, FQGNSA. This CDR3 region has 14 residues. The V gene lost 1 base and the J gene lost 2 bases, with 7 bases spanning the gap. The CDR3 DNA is TGTGCCAGCAGCTTAGACAGGGTCACAGATACGCAGTATTTT. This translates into CASSLDRVTDTQYF.

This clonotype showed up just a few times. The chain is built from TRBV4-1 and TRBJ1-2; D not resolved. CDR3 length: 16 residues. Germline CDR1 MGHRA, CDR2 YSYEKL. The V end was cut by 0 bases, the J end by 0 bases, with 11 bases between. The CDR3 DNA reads TGCGCCAGCAGCCAAGACCGGACCCTGCCTAACTATGGCTACACCTTC. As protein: CASSQDRTLPNYGYTF.

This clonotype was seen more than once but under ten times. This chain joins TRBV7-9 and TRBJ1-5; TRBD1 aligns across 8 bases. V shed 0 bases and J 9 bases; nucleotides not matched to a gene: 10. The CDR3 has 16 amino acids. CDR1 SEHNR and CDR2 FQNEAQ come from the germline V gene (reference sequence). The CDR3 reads CASSLARGGDRGPQHF. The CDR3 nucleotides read TGTGCCAGCAGCTTAGCGAGGGGGGGCGACAGGGGGCCCCAGCATTTT.

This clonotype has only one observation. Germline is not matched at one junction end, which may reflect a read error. The CDR3 spells CASSLGLAGSQETQYF. DNA for the CDR3: TGTGCTAGCAGCCTTGGACTAGCGGGGAGTCAAGAGACCCAGTACTTC. The J gene is TRBJ2-5, the V gene TRBV7-7, with 12 positions matching TRBD2. The CDR3 runs to 16 residues. Germline V gene data show CDR1 as SSHAT and CDR2 as FNYEAQ (reference sequence).

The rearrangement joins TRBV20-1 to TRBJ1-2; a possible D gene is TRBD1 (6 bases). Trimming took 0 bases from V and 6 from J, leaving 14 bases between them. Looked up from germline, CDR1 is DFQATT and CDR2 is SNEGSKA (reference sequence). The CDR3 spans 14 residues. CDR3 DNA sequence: TGCAGTGCTAGAGATTCGGCAGGGGTCGATGGCTACACCTTC. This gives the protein CSARDSAGVDGYTF.

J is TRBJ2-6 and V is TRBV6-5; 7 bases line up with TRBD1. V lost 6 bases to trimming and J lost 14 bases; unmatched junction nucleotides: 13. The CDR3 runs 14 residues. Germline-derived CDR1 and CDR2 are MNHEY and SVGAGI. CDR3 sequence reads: CASRPGQASVILTF. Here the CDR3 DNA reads TGTGCCAGCAGGCCCGGACAGGCTTCAGTGATCCTGACTTTC.

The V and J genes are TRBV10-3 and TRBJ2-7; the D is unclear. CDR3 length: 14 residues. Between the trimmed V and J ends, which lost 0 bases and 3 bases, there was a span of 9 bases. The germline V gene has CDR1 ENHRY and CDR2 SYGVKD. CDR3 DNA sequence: TGTGCCATCAGTGAGTCGAACACATACTACGAGCAGTACTTC. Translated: CAISESNTYYEQYF.

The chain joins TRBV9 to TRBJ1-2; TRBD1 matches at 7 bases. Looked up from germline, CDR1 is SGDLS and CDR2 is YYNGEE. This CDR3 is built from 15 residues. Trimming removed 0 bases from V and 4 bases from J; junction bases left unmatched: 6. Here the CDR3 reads CASSVEEGASYGYTF. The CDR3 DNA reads TGTGCCAGCAGCGTAGAAGAGGGGGCCAGCTATGGCTACACCTTC. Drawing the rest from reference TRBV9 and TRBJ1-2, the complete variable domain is DSGVTQTPKHLITATGQRVTLRCSPRSGDLSVYWYQQSLDQGLQFLIQYYNGEERAKGNILERFSAQQFPDLHSELNLSSLELGDSALYFCASSVEEGASYGYTFGSGTRLTVV.

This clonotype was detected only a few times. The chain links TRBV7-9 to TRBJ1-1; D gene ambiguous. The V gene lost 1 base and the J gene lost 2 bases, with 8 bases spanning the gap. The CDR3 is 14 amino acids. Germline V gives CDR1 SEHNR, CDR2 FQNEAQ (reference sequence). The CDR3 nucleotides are TGTGCCAGCAGCTTAGGATCTATAAACACTGAAGCTTTCTTT. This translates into CASSLGSINTEAFF.

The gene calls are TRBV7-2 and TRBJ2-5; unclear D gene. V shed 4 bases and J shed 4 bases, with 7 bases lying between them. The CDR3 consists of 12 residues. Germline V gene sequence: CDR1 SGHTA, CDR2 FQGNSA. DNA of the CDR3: TGTGCCAGCAGCTCCTATGGAGAGACCCAGTACTTC. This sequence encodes CASSSYGETQYF.

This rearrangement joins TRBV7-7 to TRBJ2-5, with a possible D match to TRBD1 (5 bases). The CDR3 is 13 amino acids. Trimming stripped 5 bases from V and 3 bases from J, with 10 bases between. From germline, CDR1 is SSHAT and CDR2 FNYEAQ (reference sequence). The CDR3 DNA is TGTGCCAGCAGCAGAGACAGAAAAGAGACCCAGTACTTC. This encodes CASSRDRKETQYF.

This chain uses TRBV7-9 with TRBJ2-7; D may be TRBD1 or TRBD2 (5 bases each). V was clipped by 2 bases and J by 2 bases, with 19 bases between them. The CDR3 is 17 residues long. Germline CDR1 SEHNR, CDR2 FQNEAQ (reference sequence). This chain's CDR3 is CASSLQVARDATYEQYF. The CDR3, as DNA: TGTGCCAGCAGCTTACAAGTAGCGAGGGACGCAACCTACGAGCAGTACTTC.

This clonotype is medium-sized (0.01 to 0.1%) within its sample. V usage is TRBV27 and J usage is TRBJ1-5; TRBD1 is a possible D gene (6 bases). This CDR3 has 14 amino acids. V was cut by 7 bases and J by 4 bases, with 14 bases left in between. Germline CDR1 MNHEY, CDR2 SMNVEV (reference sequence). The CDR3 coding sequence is TGTGCCAGCACCTCCAGGGGCAAAAATCAGCCCCAGCATTTT. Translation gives CASTSRGKNQPQHF.

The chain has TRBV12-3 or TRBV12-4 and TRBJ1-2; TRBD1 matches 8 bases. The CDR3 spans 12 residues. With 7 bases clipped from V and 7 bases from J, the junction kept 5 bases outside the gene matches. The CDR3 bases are TGTGCCAGCATCCGGACAGGGCTTGGCTACACCTTC. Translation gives CASIRTGLGYTF.

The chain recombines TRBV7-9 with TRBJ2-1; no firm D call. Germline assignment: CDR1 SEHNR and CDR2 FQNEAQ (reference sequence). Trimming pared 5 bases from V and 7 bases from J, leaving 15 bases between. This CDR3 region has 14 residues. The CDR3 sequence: CASSLADVGNEQFF. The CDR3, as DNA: TGTGCCAGCAGCCTTGCGGACGTGGGAAATGAGCAGTTCTTC.

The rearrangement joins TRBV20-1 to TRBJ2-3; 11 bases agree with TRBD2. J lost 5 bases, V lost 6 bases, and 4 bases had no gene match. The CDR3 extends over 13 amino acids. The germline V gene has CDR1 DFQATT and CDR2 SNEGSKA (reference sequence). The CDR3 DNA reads TGCAGTGCAATAGCGGGGGGGCAAGATACGCAGTATTTT. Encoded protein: CSAIAGGQDTQYF.

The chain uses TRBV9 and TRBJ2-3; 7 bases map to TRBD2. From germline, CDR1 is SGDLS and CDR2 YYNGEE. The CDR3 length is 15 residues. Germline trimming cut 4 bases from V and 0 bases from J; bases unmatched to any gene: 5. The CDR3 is CASSSTSRSTDTQYF. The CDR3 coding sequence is TGTGCCAGCAGCTCGACTAGCCGGAGCACAGATACGCAGTATTTT.

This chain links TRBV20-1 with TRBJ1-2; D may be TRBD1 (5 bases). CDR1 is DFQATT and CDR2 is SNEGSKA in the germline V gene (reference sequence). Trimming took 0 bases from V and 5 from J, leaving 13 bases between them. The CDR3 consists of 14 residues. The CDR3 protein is CSARDGADPYGYTF. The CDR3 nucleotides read TGCAGTGCTAGAGATGGGGCTGACCCATATGGCTACACCTTC.

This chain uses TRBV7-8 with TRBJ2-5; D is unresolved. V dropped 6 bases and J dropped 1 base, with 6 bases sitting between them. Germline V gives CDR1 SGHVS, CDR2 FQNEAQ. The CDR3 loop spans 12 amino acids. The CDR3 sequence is CASSLFQETQYF. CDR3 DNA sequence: TGTGCCAGCAGTCTCTTCCAAGAGACCCAGTACTTC.

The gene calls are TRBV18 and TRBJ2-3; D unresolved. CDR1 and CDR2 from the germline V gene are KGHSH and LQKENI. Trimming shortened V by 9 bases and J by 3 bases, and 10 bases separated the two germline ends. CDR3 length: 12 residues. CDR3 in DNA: TGTGCCAGTTCAAGGGTAACAGATACGCAGTATTTT. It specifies CASSRVTDTQYF. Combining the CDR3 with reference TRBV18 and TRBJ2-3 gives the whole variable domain NAGVMQNPRHLVRRRGQEARLRCSPMKGHSHVYWYRQLPEEGLKFMVYLQKENIIDESGMPKERFSAEFPKEGPSILRIQQVVRGDSAAYFCASSRVTDTQYFGPGTRLTVL.

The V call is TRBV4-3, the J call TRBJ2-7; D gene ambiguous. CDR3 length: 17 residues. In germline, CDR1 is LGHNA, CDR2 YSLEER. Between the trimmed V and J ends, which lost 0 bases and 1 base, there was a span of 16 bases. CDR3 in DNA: TGCGCCAGCAGCCAAGATGCGGTCAGTACCACATCCTACGAGCAGTACTTC. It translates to CASSQDAVSTTSYEQYF.

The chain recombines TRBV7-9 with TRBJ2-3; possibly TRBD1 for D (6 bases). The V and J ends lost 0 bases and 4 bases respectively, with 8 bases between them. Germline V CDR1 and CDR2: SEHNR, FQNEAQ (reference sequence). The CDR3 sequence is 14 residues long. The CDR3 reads CASSLATGADTQYF. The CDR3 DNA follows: TGTGCCAGCAGCTTAGCGACAGGTGCAGATACGCAGTATTTT.

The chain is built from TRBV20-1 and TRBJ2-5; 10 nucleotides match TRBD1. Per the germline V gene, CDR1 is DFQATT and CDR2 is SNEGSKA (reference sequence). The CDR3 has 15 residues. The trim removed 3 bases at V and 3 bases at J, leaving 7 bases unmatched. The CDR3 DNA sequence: TGCAGTGCTAGCGGGGCGACAGGGGGCGAAGAGACCCAGTACTTC. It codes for CSASGATGGEETQYF.

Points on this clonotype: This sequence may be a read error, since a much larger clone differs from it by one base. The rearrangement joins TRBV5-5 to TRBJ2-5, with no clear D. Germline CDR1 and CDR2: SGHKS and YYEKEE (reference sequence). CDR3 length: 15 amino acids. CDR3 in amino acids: CAGSLSPTYQETQYF. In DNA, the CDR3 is TGTGCCGGCAGCTTGTCCCCGACGTACCAAGAGACCCAGTACTTC.